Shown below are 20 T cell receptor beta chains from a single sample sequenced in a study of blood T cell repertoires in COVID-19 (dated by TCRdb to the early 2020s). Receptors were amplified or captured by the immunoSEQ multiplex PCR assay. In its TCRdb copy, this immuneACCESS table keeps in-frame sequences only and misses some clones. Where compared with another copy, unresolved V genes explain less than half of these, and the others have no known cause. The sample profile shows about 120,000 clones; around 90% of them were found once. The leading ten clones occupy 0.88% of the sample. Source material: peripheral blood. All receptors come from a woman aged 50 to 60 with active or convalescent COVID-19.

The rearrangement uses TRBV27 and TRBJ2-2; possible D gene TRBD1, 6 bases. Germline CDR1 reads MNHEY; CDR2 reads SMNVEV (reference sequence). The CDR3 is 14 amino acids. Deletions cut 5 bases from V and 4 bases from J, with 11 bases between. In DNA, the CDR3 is TGTGCCAGCAGTCCGGGGACAATCACCGGGGAGCTGTTTTTT. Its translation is CASSPGTITGELFF.

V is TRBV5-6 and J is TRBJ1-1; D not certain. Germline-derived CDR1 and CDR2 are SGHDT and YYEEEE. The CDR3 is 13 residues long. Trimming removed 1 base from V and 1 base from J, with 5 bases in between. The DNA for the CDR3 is TGTGCCAGCAGCTTGTCTCCGAACACTGAAGCTTTCTTT. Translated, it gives CASSLSPNTEAFF.

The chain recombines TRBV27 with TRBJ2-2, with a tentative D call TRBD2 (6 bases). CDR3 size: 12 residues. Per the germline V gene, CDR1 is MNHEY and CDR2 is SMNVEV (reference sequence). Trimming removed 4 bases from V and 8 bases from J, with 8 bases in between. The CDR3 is CASSSGGGELFF. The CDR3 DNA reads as TGTGCCAGCAGTTCTGGAGGGGGGGAGCTGTTTTTT.

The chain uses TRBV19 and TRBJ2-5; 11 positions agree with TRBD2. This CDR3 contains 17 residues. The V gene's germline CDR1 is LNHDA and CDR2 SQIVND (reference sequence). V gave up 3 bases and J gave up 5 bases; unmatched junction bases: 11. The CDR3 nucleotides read TGTGCCAGTAGTATCGCTATAGCGGGAGGGCCGCGGGAGACCCAGTACTTC. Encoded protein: CASSIAIAGGPRETQYF.

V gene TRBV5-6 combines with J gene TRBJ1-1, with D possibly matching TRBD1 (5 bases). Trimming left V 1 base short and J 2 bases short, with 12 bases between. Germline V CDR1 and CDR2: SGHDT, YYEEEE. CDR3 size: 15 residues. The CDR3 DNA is TGTGCCAGCAGCTTGCGGTGGGGCTTTAACACTGAAGCTTTCTTT. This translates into CASSLRWGFNTEAFF.

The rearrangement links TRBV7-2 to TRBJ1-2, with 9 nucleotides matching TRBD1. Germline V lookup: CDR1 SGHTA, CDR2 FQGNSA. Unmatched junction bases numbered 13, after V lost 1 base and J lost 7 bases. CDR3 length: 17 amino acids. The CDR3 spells CASSLEEVGTGNGGYTF. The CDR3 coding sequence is TGTGCCAGCAGCTTAGAAGAGGTAGGGACAGGGAATGGTGGCTACACCTTC.

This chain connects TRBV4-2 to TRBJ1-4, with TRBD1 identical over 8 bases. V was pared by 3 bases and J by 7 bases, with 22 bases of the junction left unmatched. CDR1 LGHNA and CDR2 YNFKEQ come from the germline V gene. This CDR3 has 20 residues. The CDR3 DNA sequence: TGTGCCAGCAGCCAGGGGGGTGGGGCAGGGGGCTTCCAGTCGCTTGAAAAACTGTTTTTT. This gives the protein CASSQGGGAGGFQSLEKLFF.

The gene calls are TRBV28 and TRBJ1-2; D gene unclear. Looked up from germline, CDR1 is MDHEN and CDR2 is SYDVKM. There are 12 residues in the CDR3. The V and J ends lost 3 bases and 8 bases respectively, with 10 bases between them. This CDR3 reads CASSLAGRGYTF. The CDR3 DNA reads TGTGCCAGCAGTTTGGCGGGAAGGGGCTACACCTTC.

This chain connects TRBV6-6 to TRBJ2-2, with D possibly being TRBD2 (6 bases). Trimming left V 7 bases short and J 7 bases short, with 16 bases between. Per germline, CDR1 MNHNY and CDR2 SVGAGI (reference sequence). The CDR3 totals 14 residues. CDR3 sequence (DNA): TGTGCCAGCAACTACTGGGGGGAGAACGGGGAGCTGTTTTTT. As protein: CASNYWGENGELFF.

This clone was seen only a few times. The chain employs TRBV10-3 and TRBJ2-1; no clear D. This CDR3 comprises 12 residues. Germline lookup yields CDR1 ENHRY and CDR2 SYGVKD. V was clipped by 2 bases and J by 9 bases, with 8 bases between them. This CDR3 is CAISEHTVEQFF. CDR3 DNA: TGTGCCATCAGTGAGCATACGGTTGAGCAGTTCTTC.

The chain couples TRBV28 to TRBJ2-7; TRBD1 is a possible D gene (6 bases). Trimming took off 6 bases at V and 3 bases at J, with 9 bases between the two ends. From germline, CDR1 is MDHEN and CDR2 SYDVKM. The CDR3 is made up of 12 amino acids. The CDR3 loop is CASRPGDYEQYF. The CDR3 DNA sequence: TGTGCCAGCAGGCCAGGGGACTACGAGCAGTACTTC.

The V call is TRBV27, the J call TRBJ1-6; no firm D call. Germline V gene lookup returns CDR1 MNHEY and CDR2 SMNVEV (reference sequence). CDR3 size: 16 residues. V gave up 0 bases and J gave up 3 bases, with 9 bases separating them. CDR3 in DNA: TGTGCCAGCAGTTTATCACAGACCGACTATAATTCACCCCTCCACTTT. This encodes CASSLSQTDYNSPLHF.

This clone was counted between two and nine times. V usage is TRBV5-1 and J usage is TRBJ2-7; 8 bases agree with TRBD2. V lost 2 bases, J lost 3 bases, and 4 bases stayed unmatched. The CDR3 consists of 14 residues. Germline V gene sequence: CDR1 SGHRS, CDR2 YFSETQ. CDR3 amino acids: CASSFSGDDYEQYF. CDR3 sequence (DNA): TGCGCCAGCAGCTTTAGCGGGGACGACTACGAGCAGTACTTC.

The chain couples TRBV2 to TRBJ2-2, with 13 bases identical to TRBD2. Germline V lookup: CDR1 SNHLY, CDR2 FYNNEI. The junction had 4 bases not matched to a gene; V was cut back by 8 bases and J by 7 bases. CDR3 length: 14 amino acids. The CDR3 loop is CASGRTSGSGELFF. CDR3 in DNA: TGTGCCAGCGGGCGGACTAGCGGGAGCGGGGAGCTGTTTTTT.

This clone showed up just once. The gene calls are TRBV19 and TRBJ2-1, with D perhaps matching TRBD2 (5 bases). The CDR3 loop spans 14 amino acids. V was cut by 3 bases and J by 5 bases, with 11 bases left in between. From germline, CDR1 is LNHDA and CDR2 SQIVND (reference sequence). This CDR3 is CASSMAGLNNEQFF. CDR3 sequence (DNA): TGTGCCAGTAGTATGGCTGGACTTAACAATGAGCAGTTCTTC.

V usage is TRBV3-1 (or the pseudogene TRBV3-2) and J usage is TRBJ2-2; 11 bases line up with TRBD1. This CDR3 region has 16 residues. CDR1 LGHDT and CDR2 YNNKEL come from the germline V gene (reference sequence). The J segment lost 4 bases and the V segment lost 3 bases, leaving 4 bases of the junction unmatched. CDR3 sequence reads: CASSHLGTGGTGELFF. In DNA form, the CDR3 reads TGTGCCAGCAGCCACCTGGGGACAGGGGGCACCGGGGAGCTGTTTTTT.

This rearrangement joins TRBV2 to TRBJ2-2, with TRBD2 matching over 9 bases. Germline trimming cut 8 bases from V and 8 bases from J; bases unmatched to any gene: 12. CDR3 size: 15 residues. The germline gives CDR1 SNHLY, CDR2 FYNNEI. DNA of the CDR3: TGTGCCAGCGTCGGGATTAGCGGGAGAGGAGGGGAGCTGTTTTTT. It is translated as CASVGISGRGGELFF.

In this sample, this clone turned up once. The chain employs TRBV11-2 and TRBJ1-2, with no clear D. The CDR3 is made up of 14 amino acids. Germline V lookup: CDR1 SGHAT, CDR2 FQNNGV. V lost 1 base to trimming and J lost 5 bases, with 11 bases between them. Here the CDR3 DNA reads TGTGCCAGCAGCTTAGGCAGCCCAGGATATGGCTACACCTTC. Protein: CASSLGSPGYGYTF.

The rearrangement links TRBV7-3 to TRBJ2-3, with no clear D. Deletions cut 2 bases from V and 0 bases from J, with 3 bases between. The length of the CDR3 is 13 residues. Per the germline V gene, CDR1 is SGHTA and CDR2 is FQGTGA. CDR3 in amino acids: CASSLPSTDTQYF. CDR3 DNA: TGTGCCAGCAGCTTACCTAGCACAGATACGCAGTATTTT. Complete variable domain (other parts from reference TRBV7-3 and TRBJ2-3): GAGVSQTPSNKVTEKGKYVELRCDPISGHTALYWYRQSLGQGPEFLIYFQGTGAADDSGLPNDRFFAVRPEGSVSTLKIQRTERGDSAVYLCASSLPSTDTQYFGPGTRLTVL.

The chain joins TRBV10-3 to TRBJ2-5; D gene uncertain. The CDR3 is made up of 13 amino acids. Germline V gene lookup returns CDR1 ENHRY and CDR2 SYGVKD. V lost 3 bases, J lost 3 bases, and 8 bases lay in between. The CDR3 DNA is TGTGCCATCAGTGATTTTCAGGAAGAGACCCAGTACTTC. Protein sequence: CAISDFQEETQYF.